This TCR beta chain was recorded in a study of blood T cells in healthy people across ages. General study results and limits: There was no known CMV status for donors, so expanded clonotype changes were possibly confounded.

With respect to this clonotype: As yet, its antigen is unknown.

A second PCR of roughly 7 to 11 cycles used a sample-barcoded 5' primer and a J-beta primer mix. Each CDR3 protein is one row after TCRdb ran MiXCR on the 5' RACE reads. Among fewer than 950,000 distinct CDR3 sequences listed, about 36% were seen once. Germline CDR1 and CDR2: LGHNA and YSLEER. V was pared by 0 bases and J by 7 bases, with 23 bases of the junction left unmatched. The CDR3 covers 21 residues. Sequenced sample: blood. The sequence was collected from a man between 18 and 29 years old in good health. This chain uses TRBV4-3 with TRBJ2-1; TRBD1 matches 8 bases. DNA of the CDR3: TGCGCCAGCAGCCAAGATCTTTCTCCGGGACAGGCATCGGGCGGTAGGAATGAGCAGTTCTTC. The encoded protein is CASSQDLSPGQASGGRNEQFF.